Listed below are T cell receptor beta chains from one sample, sequenced in a study of technical replicates of blood from a few donors. Repertoires were generated with immunoSEQ multiplex PCR, while TCRdb's copy carries only in-frame clones and drops some. The repertoire includes tens of thousands of clones, approximately 92% of them detected once, and approximately 4% sits in the top ten. The sample was PBMCs. The receptors were sampled from a human donor in good health. Some clones in this sample may be carry-over from other donors' samples. Both conserved end residues are part of each CDR3. Fields, in order: J gene, V gene, D gene, clone size, CDR3 DNA, CDR3 protein. A D gene is named only where the DNA matches it firmly. Clone size is not always given. Where it is, it says once, few, many or a class for expanded clones.

TRBJ2-5 TRBV7-6 . . TGTGCCAGCAGCTTAGAACCAGGGGAGGAGACCCAGTACTTC CASSLEPGEETQYF
TRBJ2-5 TRBV30 . . TGTGCCTGGTCTACCTTACGGACTACACAAGAGACCCAGTACTTC CAWSTLRTTQETQYF
TRBJ1-5 TRBV2 . . TGTGCCAGCAGGGCAGGGTGGAGCAATCAGCCCCAGCATTTT CASRAGWSNQPQHF
TRBJ2-7 TRBV4-2 . . TGTGCCAGCAGCCAAGAGTACGGGGACTACGAGCAGTACTTC CASSQEYGDYEQYF
TRBJ2-4 TRBV5-4 TRBD2 . TGTGCCAGCAGTGGCGGGGGAGAAGGAAACATTCAGTACTTC CASSGGGEGNIQYF
TRBJ1-2 TRBV15 . . TGTGCCACCAGCAGAGATAAAGGGGGGGACGGCTACACCTTC CATSRDKGGDGYTF
TRBJ2-5 TRBV10-3 TRBD2 . TGTGCCATCAGGGAGGGACTAGCGGGGCAACAAGAGACCCAGTACTTC CAIREGLAGQQETQYF
TRBJ2-1 TRBV5-1 . . TGCGCCAGCCGACCAGGGCCACCCTCACCTGAGCAGTTCTTC CASRPGPPSPEQFF
TRBJ2-1 TRBV30 . . TGTGCCTGGAGTGGAGCGTCCGATGAGCAGTTCTTC CAWSGASDEQFF
TRBJ2-7 TRBV20-1 . few TGCAGTGCTCTGAGGGTGGGTGAGCAGTACTTC CSALRVGEQYF
TRBJ2-3 TRBV19 TRBD2 . TGTGCCAGTAGCCCAGTAGCGGGGGCCGGCACAGATACGCAGTATTTT CASSPVAGAGTDTQYF
TRBJ2-3 TRBV11-2 TRBD1 . TGTGCCAGCACCCGGGGACAGGTTAGCACAGATACGCAGTATTTT CASTRGQVSTDTQYF
TRBJ2-3 TRBV28 . . TGTGCCAGCAGACCAACCGGGATAACGCAGTATTTT CASRPTGITQYF
TRBJ2-7 TRBV5-6 TRBD2 . TGTGCCAGCAGCGGACTAGCGGGAGGATACGAGCAGTACTTC CASSGLAGGYEQYF
TRBJ2-5 TRBV5-6 . . TGTGCCAGCAGCTTGGCGCGGTTCCGGGAGACCCAGTACTTC CASSLARFRETQYF
TRBJ2-7 TRBV5-4 TRBD2 . TGTGCCAGCAGCTTGGTTCTAGCGGGGGGCCCTTCCTACGAGCAGTACTTC CASSLVLAGGPSYEQYF
TRBJ1-2 TRBV4-2 . . TGTGCCAGCAGCCTCGACAGAGAAGTCTATGGCTACACCTTC CASSLDREVYGYTF
TRBJ1-3 TRBV13 . once TGTGCCAGCAGCCTATCGGCGGCTTCTGGAAACACCATATATTTT CASSLSAASGNTIYF
TRBJ2-7 TRBV5-8 . once TGTGCCAGCAGCTTGGTCGATACCCACGAGCAGTACTTC CASSLVDTHEQYF
TRBJ2-1 TRBV7-9 TRBD2 . TGTGCCAGCAGCCCCCGAGGACTAGCGGGGGGGAATGAGCAGTTCTTC CASSPRGLAGGNEQFF
TRBJ1-2 TRBV6-5 . . TGTGCCAGCAGTACCCCGGACAGATGGCATGGCTACACCTTC CASSTPDRWHGYTF
TRBJ1-6 TRBV15 TRBD1 . TGTGCCACCAGCAGAGATAAGGGGGCGCGGCAATCACCCCTCCACTTT CATSRDKGARQSPLHF
TRBJ2-3 TRBV7-6 . . TGTGCCAGCAGCTTAGGGGGGGTTGGTACGCAGTATTTT CASSLGGVGTQYF
TRBJ2-2 TRBV19 . few TGTGCCAGTAGCCGACAGAACACCGGGGAGCTGTTTTTT CASSRQNTGELFF
TRBJ1-4 TRBV6-1 TRBD1 . TGTGCCAGCAGTGATAGGACAGGTGGGAATGAAAAACTGTTTTTT CASSDRTGGNEKLFF
TRBJ2-3 TRBV7-2 . . TGTGCCAGCAGCTTAGCTGCAGGGGGGACAGATACGCAGTATTTT CASSLAAGGTDTQYF
TRBJ2-7 TRBV11-3 . . TGTGCCAGCAGCTCACGACTGGAGAACTACGAGCAGTACTTC CASSSRLENYEQYF
TRBJ2-5 TRBV7-2 TRBD2 . TGTGCCAGCAGCTTGGGGACTAGCGGGACACAAGAGACCCAGTACTTC CASSLGTSGTQETQYF
TRBJ2-3 TRBV5-1 TRBD1 . TGCGCCAGCAGCCCGGACAGGGGGCTAACAGATACGCAGTATTTT CASSPDRGLTDTQYF
TRBJ2-1 TRBV7-6 . . TGTGCCAGCAGCTTAGCGCCGGCAGGAAGAAATGAGCAGTTCTTC CASSLAPAGRNEQFF
TRBJ1-5 TRBV30 TRBD1 . TGTGCCTGGAGCTCAGGGGGCGGACCCCAGCATTTT CAWSSGGGPQHF
TRBJ1-2 TRBV7-8 . . TGTGCCAGCAGCCCGTTGGGGGCGCCCAACTATGGCTACACCTTC CASSPLGAPNYGYTF
TRBJ2-1 TRBV6-6 . . TGTGCCAGCAGTTCTAGGGATAGGAGGATTGAGCAGTTCTTC CASSSRDRRIEQFF
TRBJ2-3 TRBV30 TRBD2 . TGTGCCTGGAGTGGGGGACTAGCGGTTCCTGGTACGCAGTATTTT CAWSGGLAVPGTQYF
TRBJ2-2 TRBV4-2 TRBD2 . TGTGCCAGCAGCAAAGGGGAGGGGAGGGGAACCGGGGAGCTGTTTTTT CASSKGEGRGTGELFF
TRBJ2-3 TRBV18 . . TGTGCCAGCTCACCACCTAGCAGGGTATCTACGCAGTATTTT CASSPPSRVSTQYF
TRBJ2-7 TRBV6-1 TRBD1 . TGTGCCAGCATGACAGGGTATGAGCAGTACTTC CASMTGYEQYF
TRBJ2-3 TRBV15 TRBD2 . TGTGCCACCAGCCGCGGGGGGGTGGGGGTCGATACGCAGTATTTT CATSRGGVGVDTQYF
TRBJ2-5 TRBV7-6 TRBD1 . TGTGCCAGCAGCCGGACAGGGGGACGAGAGACCCAGTACTTC CASSRTGGRETQYF
TRBJ1-6 TRBV6-5 TRBD1 . TGTGCCAGCAGGGGGACAGGGGGTCAACCCCTCCACTTT CASRGTGGQPLHF
TRBJ2-1 TRBV6-6 . . TGTGCCAGCAGCCCAAACAATGAGCAGTTCTTC CASSPNNEQFF
TRBJ1-1 TRBV28 . . TGTGCCAGCAGTCGGTCCCAGGTCGGTAGCACTGAAGCTTTCTTT CASSRSQVGSTEAFF
TRBJ1-2 TRBV27 TRBD1 . TGTGCCAGCAGTCCCAGGGGGCTCTATGGCTACACCTTC CASSPRGLYGYTF
TRBJ2-5 TRBV5-1 TRBD2 . TGCGCCAGCAGCCCGGTGGGAGGGCAAGAGACCCAGTACTTC CASSPVGGQETQYF
TRBJ2-5 TRBV6-6 . once TGTGCCAGCAGTTACCCCGGGAACCAAGAGACCCAGTACTTC CASSYPGNQETQYF
TRBJ1-1 TRBV6-6 . . TGTGCCAGCAGTTACGGGACAAAGAACACTGAAGCTTTCTTT CASSYGTKNTEAFF
TRBJ2-7 TRBV21-1 . . TGTGCCAGCGGCGGGTGGGACGAGCAGTACTTC CASGGWDEQYF
TRBJ1-3 TRBV7-9 TRBD1 . TGTGCCAGCAGCTCCAGACAGGGTTCTGAATCCTGGAACACCATATATTTT CASSSRQGSESWNTIYF